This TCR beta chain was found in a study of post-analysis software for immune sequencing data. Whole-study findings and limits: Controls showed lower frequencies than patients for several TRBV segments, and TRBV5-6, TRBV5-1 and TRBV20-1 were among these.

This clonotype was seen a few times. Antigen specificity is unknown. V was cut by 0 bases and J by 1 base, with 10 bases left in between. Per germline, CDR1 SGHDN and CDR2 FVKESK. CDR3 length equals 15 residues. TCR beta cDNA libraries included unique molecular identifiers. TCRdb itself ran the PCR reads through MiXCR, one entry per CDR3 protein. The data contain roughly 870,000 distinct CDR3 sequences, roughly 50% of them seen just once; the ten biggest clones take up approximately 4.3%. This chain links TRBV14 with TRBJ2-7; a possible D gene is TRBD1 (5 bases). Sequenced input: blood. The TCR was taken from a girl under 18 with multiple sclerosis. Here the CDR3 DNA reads TGTGCCAGCAGCCAAGATCTAAGGGGTTCCTACGAGCAGTACTTC. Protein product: CASSQDLRGSYEQYF.